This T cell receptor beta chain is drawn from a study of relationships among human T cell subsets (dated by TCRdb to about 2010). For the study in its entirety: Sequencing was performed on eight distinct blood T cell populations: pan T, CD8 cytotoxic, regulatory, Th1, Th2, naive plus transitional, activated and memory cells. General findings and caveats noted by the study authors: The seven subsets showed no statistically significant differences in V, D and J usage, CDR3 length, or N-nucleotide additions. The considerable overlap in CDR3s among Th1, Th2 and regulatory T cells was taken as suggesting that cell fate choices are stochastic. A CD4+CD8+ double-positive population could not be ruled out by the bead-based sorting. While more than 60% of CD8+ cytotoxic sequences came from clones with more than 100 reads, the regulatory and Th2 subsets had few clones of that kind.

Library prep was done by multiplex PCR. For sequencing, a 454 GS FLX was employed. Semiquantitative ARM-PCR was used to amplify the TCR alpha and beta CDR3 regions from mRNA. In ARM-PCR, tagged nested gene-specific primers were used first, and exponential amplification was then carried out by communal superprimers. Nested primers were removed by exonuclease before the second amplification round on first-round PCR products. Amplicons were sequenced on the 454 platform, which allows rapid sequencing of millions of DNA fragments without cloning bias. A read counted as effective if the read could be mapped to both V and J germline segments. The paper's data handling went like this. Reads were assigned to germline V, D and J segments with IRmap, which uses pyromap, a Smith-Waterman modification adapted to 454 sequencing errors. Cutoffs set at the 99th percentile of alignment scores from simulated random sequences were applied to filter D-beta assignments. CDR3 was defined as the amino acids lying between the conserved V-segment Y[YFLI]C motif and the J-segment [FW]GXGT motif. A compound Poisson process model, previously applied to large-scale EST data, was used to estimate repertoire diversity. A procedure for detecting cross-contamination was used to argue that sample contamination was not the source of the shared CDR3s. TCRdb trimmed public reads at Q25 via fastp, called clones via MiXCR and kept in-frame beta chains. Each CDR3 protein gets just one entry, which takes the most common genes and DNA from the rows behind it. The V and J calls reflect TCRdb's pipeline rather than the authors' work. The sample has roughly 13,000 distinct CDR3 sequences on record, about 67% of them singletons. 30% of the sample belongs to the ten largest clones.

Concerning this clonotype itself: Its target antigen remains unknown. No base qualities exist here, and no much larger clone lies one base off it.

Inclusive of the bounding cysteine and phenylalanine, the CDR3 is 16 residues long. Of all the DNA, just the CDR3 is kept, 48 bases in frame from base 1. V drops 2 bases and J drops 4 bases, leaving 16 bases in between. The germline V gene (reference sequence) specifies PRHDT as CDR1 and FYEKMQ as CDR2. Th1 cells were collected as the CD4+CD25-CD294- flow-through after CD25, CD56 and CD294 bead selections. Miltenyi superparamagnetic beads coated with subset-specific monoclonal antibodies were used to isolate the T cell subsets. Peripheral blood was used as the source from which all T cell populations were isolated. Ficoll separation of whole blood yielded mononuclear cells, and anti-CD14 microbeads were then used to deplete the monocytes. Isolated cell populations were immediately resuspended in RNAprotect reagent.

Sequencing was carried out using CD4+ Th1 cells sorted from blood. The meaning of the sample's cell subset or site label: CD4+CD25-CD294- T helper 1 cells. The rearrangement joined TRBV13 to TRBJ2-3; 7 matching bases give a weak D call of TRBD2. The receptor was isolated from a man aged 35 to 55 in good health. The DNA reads TGTGCCAGCAGCTTAAACGGGGGGCTACTCGCAGATACGCAGTATTTT. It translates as CASSLNGGLLADTQYF. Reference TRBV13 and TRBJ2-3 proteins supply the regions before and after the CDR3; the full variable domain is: AAGVIQSPRHLIKEKRETATLKCYPIPRHDTVYWYQQGPGQDPQFLISFYEKMQSDKGSIPDRFSAQQFSDYHSELNMSSLELGDSALYFCASSLNGGLLADTQYFGPGTRLTVL.